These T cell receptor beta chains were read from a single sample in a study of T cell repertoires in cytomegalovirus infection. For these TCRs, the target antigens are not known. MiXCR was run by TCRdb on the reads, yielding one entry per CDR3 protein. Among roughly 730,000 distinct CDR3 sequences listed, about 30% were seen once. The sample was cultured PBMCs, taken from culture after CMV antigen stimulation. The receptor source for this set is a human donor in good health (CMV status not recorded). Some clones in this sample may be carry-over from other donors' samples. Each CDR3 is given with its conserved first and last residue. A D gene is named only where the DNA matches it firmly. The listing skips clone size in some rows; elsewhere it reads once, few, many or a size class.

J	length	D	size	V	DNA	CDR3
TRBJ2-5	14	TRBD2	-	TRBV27	TGTGCCAGCAGTTCCAGCGGGGTCACAAAGACCCAGTACTTC	CASSSSGVTKTQYF
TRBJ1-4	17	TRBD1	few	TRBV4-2	TGTGCCAGCAGCCTCCGACAGGGAGGCGGAACTAATGAAAAACTGTTTTTT	CASSLRQGGGTNEKLFF
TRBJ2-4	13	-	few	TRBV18	TGTGCCAGCTCACCACGGGAGGCGGACATTCAGTACTTC	CASSPREADIQYF
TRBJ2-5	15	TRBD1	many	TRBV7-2	TGTGCCAGCAGCGATAGGGGGCTGAGGTCAGAGACCCAGTACTTC	CASSDRGLRSETQYF
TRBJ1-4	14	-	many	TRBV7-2	TGTGCCAGCAGCGAGCAGGAAACTAATGAAAAACTGTTTTTT	CASSEQETNEKLFF
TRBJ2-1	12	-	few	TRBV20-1	TGCAGTGCCCAACTAGCTGGCAATGAGCAGTTCTTC	CSAQLAGNEQFF
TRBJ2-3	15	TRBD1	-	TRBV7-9	TGTGCCAGCACCCGGCTGGGACAGGCAAATTATACGCAGTATTTT	CASTRLGQANYTQYF
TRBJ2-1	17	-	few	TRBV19	TGTGCCAGTAGTATAGACCCCGGGGCCGGGGGAACGGATGAGCAGTTCTTC	CASSIDPGAGGTDEQFF
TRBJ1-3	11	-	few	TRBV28	TGTGCCAGCGGGATTGGAAACACCATATATTTT	CASGIGNTIYF
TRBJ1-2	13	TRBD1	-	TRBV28	TGTGCCAGCAGTTGGACAGGGGTCTCTGGCTACACCTTC	CASSWTGVSGYTF
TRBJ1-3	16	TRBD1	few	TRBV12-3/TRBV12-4	TGTGCCAGCAGTCTCGACAGGGTCGAATCTGGAAACACCATATATTTT	CASSLDRVESGNTIYF